Here is one T cell receptor (beta chain) with its context. This clonotype was counted only a few times. Which antigen it targets is not known. One base away there is no much larger clone; base qualities are not given. The TCR beta CDR3 regions were amplified from RNA transcripts. A first-round RT-PCR of the TCR CDR3 used the HTBI primer set with the Qiagen OneStep RT-PCR kit. Libraries were constructed in a second round of multiplex PCR, after which size selection and purification were carried out. Libraries were sequenced paired-end with 100 bp reads on an Illumina HiSeq2000. As for how the authors treated the data: SOAPnuke was used to process the raw data, with reads discarded if the reads contained adapters or uncalled bases, had a mean Phred below 15, or lacked an exact constant-primer or identifier match. High-quality paired reads were merged with COPE v1.2.5, and unique nucleotide sequences were defined as clonotypes. MiTCR v1.1 was used to align the clonotypes against IMGT TRBV, TRBD and TRBJ reference segments. The analysis was restricted to V-J combinations with a frequency above 0.0001, which together covered around 99% of the repertoires. A TCS score was defined as the ratio of F50 (clonal expansion) to E x V (chaos), with BLOSUM62-based TCRdist applied between CDR3 peptides within each V-J. Welch's t-statistics and random forest reduced 500 to 550 V-J features to around 14, which were used in a naive Bayes classifier (R e1071). TCRdb trimmed the raw reads at Q25, called clones with MiXCR and kept productive beta chains. Identical CDR3 protein sequences are pooled into one entry, listed with their most common genes and DNA. TCRdb's processing, not the authors', yielded these V and J calls. This sample holds about 200,000 distinct CDR3 sequences; around a sixth were observed only once. The top ten clones comprise roughly 55% of the sample.

This sample was taken from a study of T cells in Graves' hyperthyroidism and ophthalmopathy (dated by TCRdb to between 2018 and 2021). Study-level background: Peripheral blood samples were taken at initial diagnosis, before any treatment was given. A discovery cohort of approximately 97 patients, about 40 with Graves' ophthalmopathy and about 58 with stable Graves' hyperthyroidism, was used to find distinguishing TCR V-J signatures. An independent validation cohort of around 19 hyperthyroidism patients and some 15 patients who later progressed to ophthalmopathy tested prospective prediction of ophthalmopathy. The 85 to 100 discovery patients were divided at random into training and test sets in a 7:3 ratio. The study also compared thyroid tissue and blood T-cell repertoires from more than five Graves' hyperthyroidism patients. Once sampling was done, hyperthyroidism patients were given methimazole at a starting dose of 30 mg daily, whereas ophthalmopathy patients were given high-dose intravenous methylprednisolone. TCR Vbeta CDR3 sequencing of 130 to 150 peripheral blood samples (over 40 ophthalmopathy, 75 or so hyperthyroidism and around 17 progressor patients) is reported in the paper. Paper-wide results and their limitations: A model built on a 13 V-J signature distinguished ophthalmopathy from stable hyperthyroidism, reaching roughly 88% sensitivity and about 81% specificity in cross-validation and 80%/75% in testing. In validation, the model predicted progression to ophthalmopathy with approximately 69% sensitivity and 72% to 85% specificity, a median of around 6.6 months before onset. Blood samples also contained most of the expanded thyroid clonotypes (frequency above 0.001), which suggests that blood repertoires may reflect thyroid immune responses. No statistical method was used to set the sample size in advance, and investigators knew the group allocation.

A patient counted as having stable Graves' hyperthyroidism if no progression to ophthalmopathy occurred over 18 months of follow-up. Hyperthyroidism patients were newly diagnosed, with disease duration under 2 months, and aged 18 to 65 years. Any patient with an uncontrolled infection, another autoimmune disease, pregnancy or lactation was excluded. Clinical symptoms, serum thyroxine and TRAb, thyroid ultrasound, and orbital computed tomography formed the basis for the diagnoses. PBMCs were separated from roughly 9.6 ml of fresh peripheral blood using Ficoll-Paque density gradient centrifugation. Trizol reagent was used to extract total RNA, and RNA quality was then checked on an Agilent 2100 Bioanalyzer. The cysteine opens and the phenylalanine closes a CDR3 of 16 amino acids. The only DNA kept is the CDR3, 48 bases in frame from the first base. CDR1 is given as LNHDA and CDR2 as SQIVND, both from the germline V gene (reference sequence). The junction shows trimming of 4 bases on V and 3 bases on J, and the gene matches do not reach 6 bases of it.

Here the chain combines TRBV19 and TRBJ2-1; TRBD1 matches 10 bases in the middle. The sequence derives from a woman aged 45-60 years with Graves' hyperthyroidism. The sequenced material came from blood. The nucleotide sequence reads as follows: TGTGCCAGTAGTACCTTGACAGGGGGCCTCTACAATGAGCAGTTCTTC. Its protein is CASSTLTGGLYNEQFF.